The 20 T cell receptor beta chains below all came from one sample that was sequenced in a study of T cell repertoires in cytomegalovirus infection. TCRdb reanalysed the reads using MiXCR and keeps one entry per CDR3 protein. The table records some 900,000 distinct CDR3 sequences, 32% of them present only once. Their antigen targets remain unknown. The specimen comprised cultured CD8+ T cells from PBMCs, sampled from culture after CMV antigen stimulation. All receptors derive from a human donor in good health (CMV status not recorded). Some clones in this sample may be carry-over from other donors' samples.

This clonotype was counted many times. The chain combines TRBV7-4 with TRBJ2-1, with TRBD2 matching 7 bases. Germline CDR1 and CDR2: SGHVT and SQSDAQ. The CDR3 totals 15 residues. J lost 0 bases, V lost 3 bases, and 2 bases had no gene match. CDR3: CASSFSGFSYNEQFF. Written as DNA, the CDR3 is TGTGCCAGCAGCTTTAGCGGGTTCTCCTACAATGAGCAGTTCTTC. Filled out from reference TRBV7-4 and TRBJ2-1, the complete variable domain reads GAGVSQSPRYKVAKRGRDVALRCDSISGHVTLYWYRQTLGQGSEVLTYSQSDAQRDKSGRPSGRFSAERPERSVSTLKIQRTEQGDSAVYLCASSFSGFSYNEQFFGPGTRLTVL.

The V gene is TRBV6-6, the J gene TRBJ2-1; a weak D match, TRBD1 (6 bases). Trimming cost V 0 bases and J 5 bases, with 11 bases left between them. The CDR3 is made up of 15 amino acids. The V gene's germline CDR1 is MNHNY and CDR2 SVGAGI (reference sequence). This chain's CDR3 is CASSYSKRGNNEQFF. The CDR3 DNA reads TGTGCCAGCAGTTACTCGAAGAGGGGGAACAATGAGCAGTTCTTC.

The CDR3 nucleotides read TGTGCCAGCAGCCAAGTTTTACAGGTGGACAAAAACATTCAGTACTTC. It codes for CASSQVLQVDKNIQYF. V is TRBV4-2 and J is TRBJ2-4; possibly TRBD1 for D (5 bases). The CDR3 extends over 16 amino acids. Germline V gene data show CDR1 as LGHNA and CDR2 as YNFKEQ. V lost 1 base, J lost 3 bases, and 13 bases lay in between.

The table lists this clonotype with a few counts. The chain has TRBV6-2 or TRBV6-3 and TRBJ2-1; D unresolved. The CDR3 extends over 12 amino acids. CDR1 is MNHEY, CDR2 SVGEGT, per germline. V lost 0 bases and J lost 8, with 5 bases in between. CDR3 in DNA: TGTGCCAGCAGTTACTCGGTCCATGAGCAGTTCTTC. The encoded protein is CASSYSVHEQFF.

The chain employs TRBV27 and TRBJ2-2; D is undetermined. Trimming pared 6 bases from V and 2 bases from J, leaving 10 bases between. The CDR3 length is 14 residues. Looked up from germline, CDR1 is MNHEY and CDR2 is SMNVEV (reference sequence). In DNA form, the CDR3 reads TGTGCCAGCAGACTCGACGGAAACACCGGGGAGCTGTTTTTT. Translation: CASRLDGNTGELFF.

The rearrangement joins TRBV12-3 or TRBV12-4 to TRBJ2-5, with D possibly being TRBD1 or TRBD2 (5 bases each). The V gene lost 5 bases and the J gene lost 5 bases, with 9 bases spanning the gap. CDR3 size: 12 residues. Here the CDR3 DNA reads TGTGCCAGCAGTGGGGGTATCGAGACCCAGTACTTC. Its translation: CASSGGIETQYF.

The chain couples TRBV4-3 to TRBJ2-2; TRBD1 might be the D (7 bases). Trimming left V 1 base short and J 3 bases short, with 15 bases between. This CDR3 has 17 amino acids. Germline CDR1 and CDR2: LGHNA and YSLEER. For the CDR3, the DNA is TGCGCCAGCAGCCAAGCAGGGGGGACAGTGGACACCGGGGAGCTGTTTTTT. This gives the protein CASSQAGGTVDTGELFF.

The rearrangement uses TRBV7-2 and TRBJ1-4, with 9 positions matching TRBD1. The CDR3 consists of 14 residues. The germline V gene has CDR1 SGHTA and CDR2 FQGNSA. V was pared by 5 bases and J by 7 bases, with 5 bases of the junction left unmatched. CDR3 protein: CASSGTGGFEKLFF. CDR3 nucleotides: TGTGCCAGCAGCGGTACAGGGGGCTTTGAAAAACTGTTTTTT.

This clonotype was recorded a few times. CDR3 sequence (DNA): TGCAGTGCCGCTCCACTAGCGACCTACAATGAGCAGTTCTTC. Amino acid sequence: CSAAPLATYNEQFF. V usage is TRBV20-1 and J usage is TRBJ2-1; 7 bases are shared with TRBD2. The CDR3 runs 14 residues. Germline V lookup: CDR1 DFQATT, CDR2 SNEGSKA (reference sequence). V dropped 6 bases and J dropped 2; count of bases not matched to a gene: 7.

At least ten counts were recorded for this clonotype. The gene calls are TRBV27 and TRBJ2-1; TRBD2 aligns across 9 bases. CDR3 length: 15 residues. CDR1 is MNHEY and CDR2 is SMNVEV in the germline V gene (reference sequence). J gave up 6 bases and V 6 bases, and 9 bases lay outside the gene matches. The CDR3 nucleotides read TGTGCCAGCAGCCCGGGGGGCGGGGGGGCCAATGAGCAGTTCTTC. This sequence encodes CASSPGGGGANEQFF.

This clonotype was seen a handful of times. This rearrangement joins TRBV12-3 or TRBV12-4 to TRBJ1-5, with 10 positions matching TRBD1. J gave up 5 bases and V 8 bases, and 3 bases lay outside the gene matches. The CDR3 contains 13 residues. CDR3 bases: TGTGCCAGCGGGACAGGGGTCGATCAGCCCCAGCATTTT. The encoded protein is CASGTGVDQPQHF.

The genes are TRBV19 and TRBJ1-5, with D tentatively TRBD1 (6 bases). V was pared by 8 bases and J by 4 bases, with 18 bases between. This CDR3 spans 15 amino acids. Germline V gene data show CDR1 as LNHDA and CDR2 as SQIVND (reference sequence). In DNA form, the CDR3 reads TGTGCCAGTTCTTTTGTCAGACAGGCAAATCAGCCCCAGCATTTT. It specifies CASSFVRQANQPQHF.

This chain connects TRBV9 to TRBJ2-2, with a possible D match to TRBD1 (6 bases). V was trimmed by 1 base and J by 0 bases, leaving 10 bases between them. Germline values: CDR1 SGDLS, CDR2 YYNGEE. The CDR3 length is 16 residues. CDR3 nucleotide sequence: TGTGCCAGCAGCGTACCCAGGGGCCCGAACACCGGGGAGCTGTTTTTT. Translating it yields CASSVPRGPNTGELFF.

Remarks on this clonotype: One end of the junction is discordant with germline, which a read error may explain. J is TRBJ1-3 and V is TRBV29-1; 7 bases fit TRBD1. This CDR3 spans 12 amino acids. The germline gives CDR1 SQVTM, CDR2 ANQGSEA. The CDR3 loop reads CSVDSRGGLRDF. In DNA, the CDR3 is TGCAGCGTGGATTCGAGAGGGGGCCTCAGAGATTTT. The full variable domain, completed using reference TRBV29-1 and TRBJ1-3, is SAVISQKPSRDICQRGTSLTIQCQVDSQVTMMFWYRQQPGQSLTLIATANQGSEATYESGFVIDKFPISRPNLTFSTLTVSNMSPEDSSIYLCSVDSRGGLRDFGEGSWLTVV.

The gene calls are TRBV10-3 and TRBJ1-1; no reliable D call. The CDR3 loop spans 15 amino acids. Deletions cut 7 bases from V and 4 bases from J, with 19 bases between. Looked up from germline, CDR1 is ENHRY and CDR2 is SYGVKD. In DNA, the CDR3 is TGTGCCATCACCGTGGTTCGGGGTGGGAGCACTGAAGCTTTCTTT. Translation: CAITVVRGGSTEAFF.

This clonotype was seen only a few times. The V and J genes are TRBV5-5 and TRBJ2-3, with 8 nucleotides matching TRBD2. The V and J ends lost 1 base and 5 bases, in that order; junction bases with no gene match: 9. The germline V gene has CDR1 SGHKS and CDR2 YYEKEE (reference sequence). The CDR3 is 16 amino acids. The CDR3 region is CASSLTLGGGRDTQYF. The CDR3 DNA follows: TGTGCCAGCAGCTTGACGCTCGGGGGGGGTAGAGATACGCAGTATTTT.

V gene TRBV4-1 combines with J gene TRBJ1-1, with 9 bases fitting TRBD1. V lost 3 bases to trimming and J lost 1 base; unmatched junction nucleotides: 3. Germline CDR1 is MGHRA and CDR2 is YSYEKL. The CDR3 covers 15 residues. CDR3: CASSHWTGENTEAFF. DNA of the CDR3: TGCGCCAGCAGCCACTGGACAGGGGAGAACACTGAAGCTTTCTTT.

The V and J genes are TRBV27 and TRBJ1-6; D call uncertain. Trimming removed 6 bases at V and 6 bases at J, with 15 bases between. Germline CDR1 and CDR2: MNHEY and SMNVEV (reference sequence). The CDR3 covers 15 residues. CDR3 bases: TGTGCCAGCAGGATGACTGAGCTTATTAATTCACCCCTCCACTTT. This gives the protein CASRMTELINSPLHF.

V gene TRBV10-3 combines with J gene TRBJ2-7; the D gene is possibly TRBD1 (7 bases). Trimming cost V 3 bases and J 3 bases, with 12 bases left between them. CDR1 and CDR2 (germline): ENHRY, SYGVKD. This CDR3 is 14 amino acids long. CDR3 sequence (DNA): TGTGCCATCAGTGATATCAGGGGGGTCTACGAGCAGTACTTC. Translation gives CAISDIRGVYEQYF.

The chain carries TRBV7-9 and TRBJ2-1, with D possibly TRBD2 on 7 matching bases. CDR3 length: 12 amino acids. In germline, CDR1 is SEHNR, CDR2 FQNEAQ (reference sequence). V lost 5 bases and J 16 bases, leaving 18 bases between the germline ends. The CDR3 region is CASSPEGGGGFF. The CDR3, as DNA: TGTGCCAGCAGCCCCGAAGGGGGGGGGGGCTTCTTC.